The next 11 T cell receptor beta chains were all read from a single sample in a study of cytomegalovirus exposure and HLA in healthy donors. PCR was performed using 60 Vbeta and 13 Jbeta primers. The repertoire was sequenced with immunoSEQ multiplex PCR; TCRdb's copy has only in-frame clones and lacks some. The sample lists some 100,000 clones, 70% to 80% occurring once. The sequenced material came from PBMCs. The origin of the receptors is a male donor in good health and CMV-seropositive.

The V call is TRBV2, the J call TRBJ2-7; the match to TRBD1 covers 9 bases. V was clipped by 8 bases and J by 4 bases; unmatched bases: 3. This CDR3 is built from 12 residues. Germline CDR1 and CDR2: SNHLY and FYNNEI. CDR3 residues: CASRDRDYEQYF. The CDR3 DNA reads TGTGCCAGCCGGGACAGGGATTACGAGCAGTACTTC.

The chain carries TRBV30 and TRBJ1-1; possible D gene TRBD1, 6 bases. Germline CDR1 and CDR2: GTSNPN and SVGIG (reference sequence). CDR3 length equals 14 residues. Trimming removed 3 bases from V and 12 bases from J, with 23 bases in between. The CDR3, as DNA: TGTGCCTGGAGCACTTCTTCAAGGGGGTGGTTGACTTTCTTT. As protein: CAWSTSSRGWLTFF. The variable domain in full, with the rest retrieved from reference TRBV30 and TRBJ1-1, is SQTIHQWPATLVQPVGSPLSLECTVEGTSNPNLYWYRQAAGRGLQLLFYSVGIGQISSEVPQNLSASRPQDRQFILSSKKLLLSDSGFYLCAWSTSSRGWLTFFGQGTRLTVV.

This chain links TRBV6-5 with TRBJ1-6; 9 bases align to TRBD1. Germline V gene data show CDR1 as MNHEY and CDR2 as SVGAGI. V was clipped by 2 bases and J by 7 bases; unmatched bases: 6. The CDR3 loop spans 16 amino acids. CDR3 in DNA: TGTGCCAGCAGTTACGGGTGGACAGGGGACAATTCACCCCTCCACTTT. This translates into CASSYGWTGDNSPLHF.

CDR3 protein: CASSLTGVGGNTIYF. The DNA of the CDR3 is TGTGCCAGCAGCTTAACCGGGGTGGGCGGAAACACCATATATTTT. This chain uses TRBV7-2 with TRBJ1-3; unclear D gene. From germline, CDR1 is SGHTA and CDR2 FQGNSA. CDR3 size: 15 residues. Trimming removed 2 bases at V and 4 bases at J, with 12 bases between.

Here the CDR3 DNA reads TGCGCCAGCAGCCAAGGGGTGTTAGCGGGGGGGCCTGGCACAGATACGCAGTATTTT. Translated, it gives CASSQGVLAGGPGTDTQYF. The gene calls are TRBV4-3 and TRBJ2-3; 11 bases fit TRBD2. The CDR3 covers 19 residues. The junction had 10 bases not matched to a gene; V was cut back by 1 base and J by 1 base. CDR1 is LGHNA, CDR2 YSLEER, per germline.

This chain uses TRBV2 with TRBJ1-1; unclear D gene. CDR3 length: 14 residues. Trimming left V 5 bases short and J 1 base short, with 11 bases between. In germline, CDR1 is SNHLY, CDR2 FYNNEI. The CDR3 spells CASSPGRENTEAFF. The CDR3 bases are TGTGCCAGCAGTCCCGGACGGGAGAACACTGAAGCTTTCTTT. The full variable domain, in which reference TRBV2 and TRBJ1-1 provide the parts outside the CDR3, is EPEVTQTPSHQVTQMGQEVILRCVPISNHLYFYWYRQILGQKVEFLVSFYNNEISEKSEIFDDQFSVERPDGSNFTLKIRSTKLEDSAMYFCASSPGRENTEAFFGQGTRLTVV.

The sample holds one count of this clone. This chain uses TRBV2 with TRBJ2-7; D remains ambiguous. Germline V CDR1 and CDR2: SNHLY, FYNNEI. V dropped 1 base and J dropped 5 bases, with 9 bases sitting between them. The CDR3 consists of 13 residues. DNA of the CDR3: TGTGCCAGCAGTGAAGGTGTTCCCGACGAGCAGTACTTC. As protein: CASSEGVPDEQYF.

This sequence joins TRBV25-1 and TRBJ1-2, with 7 bases fitting TRBD1. V lost 5 bases to trimming and J lost 6 bases; unmatched junction nucleotides: 6. Germline values: CDR1 MGHDK, CDR2 SYGVNS. The CDR3 runs 13 residues. Written as DNA, the CDR3 is TGTGCCAGCAGTCCCGAGGGGGCACATGGCTACACCTTC. This sequence encodes CASSPEGAHGYTF.

The rearrangement uses TRBV6-1 and TRBJ1-5; no clear D gene. CDR3 size: 18 residues. The germline CDR1 and CDR2 sequences are MNHNS and SASEGT. The V end lost 3 bases, the J end lost 2 bases, and 20 bases lay between the germline ends. CDR3 in DNA: TGTGCCAGCAGTGATTGGGGATTAGACCTCGGGGGCAATCAGCCCCAGCATTTT. The encoded protein is CASSDWGLDLGGNQPQHF.

The table lists this clone with a few counts. The CDR3 DNA follows: TGTGCCAGCAGCCCTAACAGGGTTGGGACCGGGGAGCTGTTTTTT. Amino acid sequence: CASSPNRVGTGELFF. The V call is TRBV5-5, the J call TRBJ2-2, with D perhaps matching TRBD1 (6 bases). This CDR3 has 15 residues. Trimming removed 4 bases at V and 5 bases at J, with 15 bases between. Germline V CDR1 and CDR2: SGHKS, YYEKEE (reference sequence).

The chain joins TRBV30 to TRBJ1-4; no clear D gene. Trimming stripped 3 bases from V and 4 bases from J, with 15 bases between. Germline CDR1 reads GTSNPN; CDR2 reads SVGIG (reference sequence). The CDR3 contains 15 residues. This CDR3 is CAWSRPRAFNEKLFF. The CDR3 DNA reads TGTGCCTGGAGCCGACCGAGAGCGTTTAATGAAAAACTGTTTTTT.